The present T cell receptor (beta chain) was sequenced within a study of metastatic and nonmetastatic thyroid tumors. Every patient was untreated before thyroid surgery. Turning to this clone: A junction boundary mismatches the germline segment, possibly from a read error.

The CDR3 is made up of 17 amino acids. CDR1 and CDR2 (germline): MNHEY, SMNVEV (reference sequence). TCRdb re-clonotyped the PCR reads via MiXCR. This sample has roughly 5,500 clones, with about 39% found just once. This chain uses TRBV27 with TRBJ2-7, with D perhaps given as TRBD1 or TRBD2 (6 bases each). The sequenced sample was tumor tissue. This sequence was found in a male donor with papillary thyroid cancer or a benign thyroid nodule (not recorded which). Some clones in this sample may be carry-over from other donors' samples. The CDR3 DNA is TGTGCCAGCAGCTTATTCGGTCGGGGGCGATCTTCTGGAGAGCAGTACTTC. Translating gives CASSLFGRGRSSGEQYF.